Each of the 22 T cell receptor beta chains below was sequenced from the same sample in a study of human T cells and chemical hapten exposure. Indicated time point: patch test 1, 2 weeks after DPC sensitization. Regarding treatment: therapeutic diphenylcyclopropenone sensitization with weekly scalp DPC. TCRdb processed the RACE reads anew with MiXCR; each CDR3 protein has one entry. The sample has over 65,000 distinct CDR3 sequences; around 10% are singletons. Sequencing was performed on whole blood, taken in connection with sensitization to the hapten diphenylcyclopropenone (DPC). The origin of the receptors is a woman aged 45-59 years with alopecia areata. Some clones in this sample may be carry-over from other donors' samples.

This clonotype occurred many times. V is TRBV6-5 and J is TRBJ2-1; 11 bases align to TRBD2. The germline V gene has CDR1 MNHEY and CDR2 SVGAGI. The CDR3 contains 17 residues. V shed 0 bases and J 1 base; nucleotides not matched to a gene: 2. In nucleotides, the CDR3 is TGTGCCAGCAGTTACTCTGCTAGCGGGGGGTCCTACAATGAGCAGTTCTTC. It is translated as CASSYSASGGSYNEQFF.

The J gene is TRBJ2-4, the V gene TRBV5-1; 8 bases match TRBD2. V was clipped by 4 bases and J by 9 bases; unmatched bases: 15. CDR1 and CDR2 from the germline V gene are SGHRS and YFSETQ. The CDR3 spans 16 residues. CDR3 loop: CASSATSGITSSIQYF. CDR3 DNA sequence: TGCGCCAGCAGCGCCACTAGCGGCATAACGAGTTCCATTCAGTACTTC.

The chain uses TRBV20-1 and TRBJ2-5; D is undetermined. The V gene lost 1 base and the J gene lost 4 bases, with 10 bases spanning the gap. The germline gives CDR1 DFQATT, CDR2 SNEGSKA (reference sequence). This CDR3 spans 13 amino acids. CDR3 region: CSARGSTRETQYF. CDR3 nucleotide sequence: TGCAGTGCTAGAGGCTCAACCCGAGAGACCCAGTACTTC.

This clonotype was seen many times. The rearrangement joins TRBV6-4 to TRBJ2-2, with 8 bases fitting TRBD1. CDR1 is MRHNA and CDR2 is SNTAGT in the germline V gene. The CDR3 is made up of 14 amino acids. The V gene end was trimmed by 7 bases and the J gene end by 3 bases; junction bases not matched to a gene: 4. The CDR3 is CASMKDRDTGELFF. In DNA form, the CDR3 reads TGTGCCAGCATGAAGGACAGGGACACCGGGGAGCTGTTTTTT.

This clonotype was counted many times. The chain combines TRBV5-1 with TRBJ2-3; 11 bases map to TRBD2. This CDR3 has 16 residues. V trimming: 3 bases; J trimming: 0 bases; junction bases outside the gene matches: 3. Germline CDR1 and CDR2: SGHRS and YFSETQ. For the CDR3, the DNA is TGCGCCAGCAGCTCCGGGACTAGCGGTAGCACAGATACGCAGTATTTT. Protein sequence: CASSSGTSGSTDTQYF.

This clonotype has a handful of counts. This chain links TRBV18 with TRBJ2-1; D perhaps matches TRBD2 (6 bases). This CDR3 has 12 residues. Trimming stripped 9 bases from V and 6 bases from J, with 12 bases between. CDR1 is KGHSH, CDR2 LQKENI, per germline. CDR3 sequence (DNA): TGTGCCAGTAGAAGGGGAGGCAATGAGCAGTTCTTC. Its translation is CASRRGGNEQFF. The entire variable domain, with the rest obtained from reference TRBV18 and TRBJ2-1, is as follows: NAGVMQNPRHLVRRRGQEARLRCSPMKGHSHVYWYRQLPEEGLKFMVYLQKENIIDESGMPKERFSAEFPKEGPSILRIQQVVRGDSAAYFCASRRGGNEQFFGPGTRLTVL.

This clonotype was seen many times. This chain joins TRBV6-6 and TRBJ1-1; TRBD1 agrees at 10 bases. From germline, CDR1 is MNHNY and CDR2 SVGAGI (reference sequence). V was clipped by 2 bases and J by 3 bases; unmatched bases: 6. The length of the CDR3 is 16 residues. The CDR3 region is CASSYTYGTGDTEAFF. CDR3 coding DNA: TGTGCCAGCAGTTACACATATGGGACAGGGGACACTGAAGCTTTCTTT.

This clonotype was detected ten times or more. The chain uses TRBV3-1 and TRBJ1-4; the D is unclear. Germline CDR1 reads LGHDT; CDR2 reads YNNKEL (reference sequence). This CDR3 comprises 13 residues. The ends were cut back, 1 base at V and 8 bases at J, with 8 bases in the middle. Here the CDR3 reads CASSQGATEKLFF. The CDR3 nucleotides are TGTGCCAGCAGCCAAGGAGCGACAGAAAAACTGTTTTTT.

This clonotype appeared a single time. The chain has TRBV6-6 and TRBJ2-7; 8 nucleotides align to TRBD2. The germline V gene has CDR1 MNHNY and CDR2 SVGAGI (reference sequence). The CDR3 extends over 16 amino acids. V gave up 7 bases and J gave up 1 base; unmatched junction bases: 12. The CDR3 nucleotides read TGTGCCAGCACCGAACGGGGGGGATTTAAGTCCTACGAGCAGTACTTC. Protein product: CASTERGGFKSYEQYF.

This chain uses TRBV12-3 or TRBV12-4 with TRBJ1-3; D might be TRBD1 (6 bases). Trimming left V 5 bases short and J 0 bases short, with 11 bases between. The CDR3 loop spans 15 amino acids. CDR3 sequence reads: CASSRQANSGNTIYF. CDR3 nucleotides: TGTGCCAGCAGTAGACAGGCCAACTCTGGAAACACCATATATTTT.

This clonotype was recorded at least ten times. This chain joins TRBV7-2 and TRBJ1-6; D call uncertain. Germline CDR1 and CDR2: SGHTA and FQGNSA. Trimming left V 1 base short and J 8 bases short, with 15 bases between. The CDR3 covers 16 residues. CDR3 DNA: TGTGCCAGCAGCTTAGTGGGGTCAGGAAGTTATTCACCCCTCCACTTT. Translating gives CASSLVGSGSYSPLHF.

CDR3 in amino acids: CSVERTGPGANVLTF. As DNA, the CDR3 is TGCAGCGTAGAAAGGACAGGCCCTGGGGCCAACGTCCTGACTTTC. The rearrangement joins TRBV29-1 to TRBJ2-6; 7 bases align to TRBD1. The CDR3 totals 15 residues. From germline, CDR1 is SQVTM and CDR2 ANQGSEA. After removal of 6 bases from V and 2 bases from J, the junction contained 7 bases not matched to a gene.

This clonotype showed up just once. One junction end disagrees with the germline gene, perhaps due to a read error. The chain couples TRBV7-2 to TRBJ1-1; tentative D call: TRBD1 (6 bases). The V gene's germline CDR1 is SGHTA and CDR2 FQGNSA. The CDR3 is 15 residues long. The CDR3 here is CVSSSGGGFPSEAFF. CDR3 in DNA: TGTGTCAGCAGCTCCGGAGGGGGGTTCCCCTCTGAAGCTTTCTTT.

J is TRBJ1-5 and V is TRBV7-2; TRBD1 might be the D (5 bases). CDR3 size: 17 residues. V was shortened by 0 bases and J by 1 base, with 13 bases between the two germline ends. CDR1 is SGHTA and CDR2 is FQGNSA in the germline V gene. CDR3 in DNA: TGTGCCAGCAGCTTAGCAGCAACAGGCGGGAGCAATCAGCCCCAGCATTTT. Its translation: CASSLAATGGSNQPQHF.

Only a few counts were recorded for this clonotype. The V gene is TRBV7-9, the J gene TRBJ2-7; D remains unclear. This CDR3 region has 15 residues. V lost 0 bases and J 1 base, leaving 10 bases between the germline ends. The V gene's germline CDR1 is SEHNR and CDR2 FQNEAQ (reference sequence). This CDR3 reads CASSLALVESYEQYF. CDR3 nucleotide sequence: TGTGCCAGCAGCTTAGCGCTCGTGGAGTCCTACGAGCAGTACTTC.

There are many counts of this clonotype. This sequence joins TRBV7-9 and TRBJ1-3; D is undetermined. This CDR3 region has 15 residues. Trimming removed 1 base from V and 0 bases from J, with 7 bases in between. Germline lookup yields CDR1 SEHNR and CDR2 FQNEAQ (reference sequence). The CDR3 here is CASSLDSLSGNTIYF. In DNA, the CDR3 is TGTGCCAGCAGCTTAGATTCGCTCTCTGGAAACACCATATATTTT.

The J gene is TRBJ2-2, the V gene TRBV5-5; TRBD2 aligns across 12 bases. J gave up 5 bases and V 0 bases, and 2 bases lay outside the gene matches. This CDR3 has 16 amino acids. CDR1 SGHKS and CDR2 YYEKEE come from the germline V gene (reference sequence). The DNA for the CDR3 is TGTGCCAGCAGCTTGGCGCTAGCGGGAGGGACCGGGGAGCTGTTTTTT. Protein sequence: CASSLALAGGTGELFF.

This clonotype was detected ten times or more. The rearrangement uses TRBV28 and TRBJ1-1; TRBD1 is a possible D gene (5 bases). This CDR3 spans 15 amino acids. Germline CDR1 MDHEN, CDR2 SYDVKM. Trimming shortened V by 5 bases and J by 8 bases, and 21 bases separated the two germline ends. The CDR3 DNA follows: TGTGCCAGCAGTCTCCCCTTGGGGGGATCGTTAGAAGCTTTCTTT. Amino acid sequence: CASSLPLGGSLEAFF.

This clonotype was seen repeatedly, ten times or more. The V call is TRBV6-5, the J call TRBJ1-5; possible D gene TRBD1, 6 bases. V lost 0 bases and J 4 bases, leaving 25 bases between the germline ends. The CDR3 spans 20 residues. Germline-derived CDR1 and CDR2 are MNHEY and SVGAGI. CDR3 bases: TGTGCCAGCAGTTACTCGGTTTTAGGCTCGGGGGGCAGGCAAAATCAGCCCCAGCATTTT. This sequence encodes CASSYSVLGSGGRQNQPQHF.

This clonotype was recorded at least ten times. V gene TRBV7-7 combines with J gene TRBJ2-7; TRBD1 matches at 12 bases. V dropped 5 bases and J dropped 4; count of bases not matched to a gene: 6. The CDR3 has 15 amino acids. Germline loops: CDR1 SSHAT, CDR2 FNYEAQ (reference sequence). CDR3 nucleotides: TGTGCCAGCAGCGAGGGACAGGGGGCCGGTTACGAGCAGTACTTC. As protein: CASSEGQGAGYEQYF.

This clonotype was recorded many times. The rearrangement uses TRBV3-1 and TRBJ1-5, with no clear D. The CDR3 is 14 amino acids. The germline V gene encodes CDR1 LGHDT and CDR2 YNNKEL (reference sequence). Deletions cut 1 base from V and 0 bases from J, with 4 bases between. The CDR3 region is CASSQGHSNQPQHF. CDR3 nucleotides: TGTGCCAGCAGCCAAGGCCATAGCAATCAGCCCCAGCATTTT.

A few counts support this clonotype. The gene calls are TRBV20-1 and TRBJ2-7; D possibly corresponds to TRBD2 (6 bases). Germline CDR1 and CDR2: DFQATT and SNEGSKA (reference sequence). The CDR3 contains 11 residues. V dropped 6 bases and J dropped 3 bases, with 9 bases sitting between them. The CDR3 nucleotides are TGCAGTGCGCCGGAGGGCTACGAGCAGTACTTC. This codes for CSAPEGYEQYF.